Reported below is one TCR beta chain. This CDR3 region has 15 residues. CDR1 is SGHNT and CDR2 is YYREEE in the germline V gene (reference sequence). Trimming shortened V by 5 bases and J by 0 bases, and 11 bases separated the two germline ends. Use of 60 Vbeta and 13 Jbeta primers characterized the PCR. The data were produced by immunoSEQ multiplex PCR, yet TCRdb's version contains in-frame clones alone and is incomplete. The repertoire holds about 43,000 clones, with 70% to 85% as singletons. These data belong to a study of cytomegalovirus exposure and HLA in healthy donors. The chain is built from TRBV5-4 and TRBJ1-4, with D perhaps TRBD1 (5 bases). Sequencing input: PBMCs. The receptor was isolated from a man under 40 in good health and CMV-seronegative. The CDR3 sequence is CASSPGGTTNEKLFF. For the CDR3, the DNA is TGTGCCAGCAGTCCGGGGGGGACAACTAATGAAAAACTGTTTTTT.